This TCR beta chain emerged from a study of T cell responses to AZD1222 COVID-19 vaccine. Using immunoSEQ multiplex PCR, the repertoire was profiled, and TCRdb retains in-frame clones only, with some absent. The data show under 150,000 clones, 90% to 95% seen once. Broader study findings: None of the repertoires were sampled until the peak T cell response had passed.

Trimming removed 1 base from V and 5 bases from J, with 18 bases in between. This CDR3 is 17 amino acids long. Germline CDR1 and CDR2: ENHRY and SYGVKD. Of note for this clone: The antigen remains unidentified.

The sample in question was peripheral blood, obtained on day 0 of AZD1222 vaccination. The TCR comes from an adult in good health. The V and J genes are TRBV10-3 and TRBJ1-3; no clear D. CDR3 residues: CAISEFAGGWGRNTIYF. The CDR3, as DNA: TGTGCCATCAGTGAGTTTGCCGGCGGATGGGGAAGAAACACCATATATTTT.